The next 17 T cell receptor beta chains were all read from a single sample in a study of blood T cell repertoires in COVID-19. The data were produced by immunoSEQ multiplex PCR, yet TCRdb's version contains in-frame clones alone and is incomplete. The sample includes approximately 160,000 clones, approximately 80% seen only once; the top ten take roughly 2.9%. Sequences were obtained from peripheral blood. Every receptor here comes from a woman aged 55-70 years with acute or convalescent COVID-19.

The CDR3 sequence is CASSPTGQGATDTQYF. The CDR3 bases are TGTGCCAGCAGCCCTACCGGGCAGGGGGCTACAGATACGCAGTATTTT. V is TRBV7-9 and J is TRBJ2-3; 8 bases match TRBD1. Germline values: CDR1 SEHNR, CDR2 FQNEAQ (reference sequence). This CDR3 has 16 amino acids. J lost 3 bases, V lost 5 bases, and 10 bases had no gene match. Filled out from reference TRBV7-9 and TRBJ2-3, the complete variable domain reads DTGVSQNPRHKITKRGQNVTFRCDPISEHNRLYWYRQTLGQGPEFLTYFQNEAQLEKSRLLSDRFSAERPKGSFSTLEIQRTEQGDSAMYLCASSPTGQGATDTQYFGPGTRLTVL.

The rearrangement links TRBV6-2 or TRBV6-3 to TRBJ2-7, with TRBD1 as a possible D gene (6 bases). CDR1 and CDR2 from the germline V gene are MNHEY and SVGEGT. V lost 5 bases and J 0 bases, leaving 17 bases between the germline ends. This CDR3 is built from 16 residues. CDR3 sequence: CASSAWTAPYSYEQYF. In DNA, the CDR3 is TGTGCCAGCAGTGCGTGGACAGCACCTTACTCCTACGAGCAGTACTTC.

The CDR3 DNA reads as TGTGCCAGCAGCTCCCCAGGGGGCGAGCAGTACTTC. This encodes CASSSPGGEQYF. The chain has TRBV5-4 and TRBJ2-7, with 7 bases lining up with TRBD1. The V and J ends lost 3 bases and 6 bases, in that order; junction bases with no gene match: 3. Germline V CDR1 and CDR2: SGHNT, YYREEE (reference sequence). This CDR3 comprises 12 residues.

This sequence joins TRBV10-3 and TRBJ2-7; no clear D gene. This CDR3 contains 13 residues. Germline V gene lookup returns CDR1 ENHRY and CDR2 SYGVKD. Trimming removed 6 bases from V and 4 bases from J, with 13 bases in between. The CDR3 reads CAIREGAEYEQYF. The DNA of the CDR3 is TGTGCCATCAGGGAAGGTGCGGAATACGAGCAGTACTTC.

This chain uses TRBV15 with TRBJ1-2, with D maybe TRBD1 (5 bases). Trimming cost V 0 bases and J 12 bases, with 17 bases left between them. This CDR3 has 14 residues. Germline CDR1 LNHNV, CDR2 YYDKDF (reference sequence). The CDR3 DNA is TGTGCCACCAGCAGAGATTCTGGGGGGATAGAAAACACCTTC. Amino acid sequence: CATSRDSGGIENTF.

This clone turned up a few times. The V gene is TRBV5-4, the J gene TRBJ1-1; D unclear. V lost 0 bases, J lost 1 base, and 10 bases lay in between. This CDR3 region has 15 residues. CDR1 and CDR2 from the germline V gene are SGHNT and YYREEE (reference sequence). For the CDR3, the DNA is TGTGCCAGCAGCTTGGGCAGGCCGGCGAACACTGAAGCTTTCTTT. It specifies CASSLGRPANTEAFF.

The V and J genes are TRBV2 and TRBJ1-4; the D gene is possibly TRBD1 (5 bases). CDR1 and CDR2 from the germline V gene are SNHLY and FYNNEI. V lost 0 bases and J 10 bases, leaving 15 bases between the germline ends. The CDR3 runs 15 residues. The CDR3 bases are TGTGCCAGCAGTGAAGCGACAGACCCCCAGGGAAAACTGTTTTTT. This sequence encodes CASSEATDPQGKLFF.

The table lists this clone with a count of one. This chain connects TRBV4-3 to TRBJ1-1; D is undetermined. Trimming stripped 1 base from V and 1 base from J, with 10 bases between. This CDR3 contains 15 residues. Germline CDR1 reads LGHNA; CDR2 reads YSLEER. The CDR3 sequence: CASSQVRSGNTEAFF. The CDR3 bases are TGCGCCAGCAGCCAAGTTCGGTCCGGGAACACTGAAGCTTTCTTT.

Only one count was recorded for this clone. This rearrangement joins TRBV28 to TRBJ1-5, with D unresolved. The CDR3 contains 12 residues. Looked up from germline, CDR1 is MDHEN and CDR2 is SYDVKM. V lost 4 bases and J 6 bases, leaving 7 bases between the germline ends. The CDR3 here is CASSSTSQPQHF. The CDR3 DNA reads as TGTGCCAGCAGTTCGACAAGTCAGCCCCAGCATTTT. The whole variable domain, remainder taken from reference TRBV28 and TRBJ1-5, is DVKVTQSSRYLVKRTGEKVFLECVQDMDHENMFWYRQDPGLGLRLIYFSYDVKMKEKGDIPEGYSVSREKKERFSLILESASTNQTSMYLCASSSTSQPQHFGDGTRLSIL.

In this sample, this clone turned up once. The rearrangement links TRBV7-2 to TRBJ1-2, with 9 bases matching TRBD1. J gave up 5 bases and V 1 base, and 5 bases lay outside the gene matches. The CDR3 runs to 15 residues. Germline V gene lookup returns CDR1 SGHTA and CDR2 FQGNSA. The CDR3 sequence is CASSLDTGGRYGYTF. CDR3 bases: TGTGCCAGCAGCTTAGACACAGGGGGCAGGTATGGCTACACCTTC. The variable domain in full, completed from reference TRBV7-2 and TRBJ1-2, reads GAGVSQSPSNKVTEKGKDVELRCDPISGHTALYWYRQSLGQGLEFLIYFQGNSAPDKSGLPSDRFSAERTGGSVSTLTIQRTQQEDSAVYLCASSLDTGGRYGYTFGSGTRLTVV.

This chain links TRBV5-5 with TRBJ2-3; 9 bases agree with TRBD1. Trimming took 1 base from V and 5 from J; bases not matched to a gene: 11. Germline V lookup: CDR1 SGHKS, CDR2 YYEKEE (reference sequence). This CDR3 is built from 17 residues. This CDR3 reads CASSLPGQGGGRDTQYF. The CDR3 DNA reads as TGTGCCAGCAGCTTGCCGGGACAGGGTGGAGGTAGAGATACGCAGTATTTT.

The rearrangement joins TRBV25-1 to TRBJ2-5; D remains unclear. The length of the CDR3 is 10 residues. Germline CDR1 MGHDK, CDR2 SYGVNS. V dropped 3 bases and J dropped 10 bases, with 6 bases sitting between them. For the CDR3, the DNA is TGTGCCAGCAGTGACCAGTACCAGTACTTC. Translation gives CASSDQYQYF.

CDR3 sequence: CASSPRTSGGPIGRETQYF. Here the CDR3 DNA reads TGTGCCAGTAGTCCTCGGACTAGCGGGGGCCCCATTGGGCGAGAGACCCAGTACTTC. This chain links TRBV19 with TRBJ2-5, with 13 bases that match TRBD2. This CDR3 is 19 amino acids long. V lost 5 bases to trimming and J lost 4 bases; unmatched junction nucleotides: 16. CDR1 and CDR2 (germline): LNHDA, SQIVND (reference sequence).

This clone came up many times. This chain connects TRBV6-5 to TRBJ2-2, with a weak D call TRBD1 (6 bases). This CDR3 has 14 residues. From germline, CDR1 is MNHEY and CDR2 SVGAGI. The V end lost 7 bases, the J end lost 1 base, and 10 bases lay between the germline ends. Written as DNA, the CDR3 is TGTGCCAGCAAACCGGACAGGAACACCGGGGAGCTGTTTTTT. Residues: CASKPDRNTGELFF.

The chain links TRBV3-1 (or the pseudogene TRBV3-2) to TRBJ1-5; a weak D match, TRBD1 (6 bases). Trimming took off 1 base at V and 2 bases at J, with 12 bases between the two ends. The CDR3 runs 16 residues. CDR1 LGHDT and CDR2 YNNKEL come from the germline V gene (reference sequence). Written as DNA, the CDR3 is TGTGCCAGCAGCCAAGGCAGGGGAGTCGGCAATCAGCCCCAGCATTTT. This encodes CASSQGRGVGNQPQHF.

This chain links TRBV7-2 with TRBJ1-1; 7 bases map to TRBD1. V lost 3 bases to trimming and J lost 4 bases; unmatched junction nucleotides: 2. Germline values: CDR1 SGHTA, CDR2 FQGNSA. CDR3 size: 13 residues. The CDR3 loop is CASSLSGGTEAFF. The CDR3 DNA sequence: TGTGCCAGCAGCTTGTCAGGGGGCACTGAAGCTTTCTTT. The full variable domain, in which reference TRBV7-2 and TRBJ1-1 provide the parts outside the CDR3, is GAGVSQSPSNKVTEKGKDVELRCDPISGHTALYWYRQSLGQGLEFLIYFQGNSAPDKSGLPSDRFSAERTGGSVSTLTIQRTQQEDSAVYLCASSLSGGTEAFFGQGTRLTVV.

This rearrangement joins TRBV30 to TRBJ2-2, with 9 bases matching TRBD1. This CDR3 is built from 16 residues. Unmatched junction bases numbered 11, after V lost 4 bases and J lost 5 bases. The germline V gene has CDR1 GTSNPN and CDR2 SVGIG (reference sequence). The CDR3 sequence is CAWTGQGRETTGELFF. CDR3 DNA sequence: TGTGCCTGGACTGGACAGGGGAGGGAAACTACCGGGGAGCTGTTTTTT. Complete variable domain (other parts from reference TRBV30 and TRBJ2-2): SQTIHQWPATLVQPVGSPLSLECTVEGTSNPNLYWYRQAAGRGLQLLFYSVGIGQISSEVPQNLSASRPQDRQFILSSKKLLLSDSGFYLCAWTGQGRETTGELFFGEGSRLTVL.